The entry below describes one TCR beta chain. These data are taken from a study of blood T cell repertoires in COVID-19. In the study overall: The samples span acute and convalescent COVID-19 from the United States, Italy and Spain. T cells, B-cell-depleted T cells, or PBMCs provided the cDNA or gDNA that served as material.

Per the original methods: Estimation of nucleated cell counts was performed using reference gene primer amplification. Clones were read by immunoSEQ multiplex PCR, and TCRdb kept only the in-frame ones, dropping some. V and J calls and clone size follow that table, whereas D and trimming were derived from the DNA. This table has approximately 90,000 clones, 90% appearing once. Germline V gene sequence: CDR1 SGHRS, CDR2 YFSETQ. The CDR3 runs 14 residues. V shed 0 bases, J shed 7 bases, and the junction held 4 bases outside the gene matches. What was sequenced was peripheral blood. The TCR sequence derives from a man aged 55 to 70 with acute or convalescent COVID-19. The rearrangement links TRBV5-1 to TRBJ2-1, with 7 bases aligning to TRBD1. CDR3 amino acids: CASSLGQGQNEQFF. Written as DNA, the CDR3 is TGCGCCAGCAGCTTGGGACAGGGCCAGAATGAGCAGTTCTTC.